Each of the 5 T cell receptor beta chains below was sequenced from the same sample in a study of PD-L1 blockade in urothelial cancer. Only in-frame clones appear in the TCRdb table, and some are missing; sequencing was by immunoSEQ multiplex PCR. This table holds some 80,000 clones, 75% to 90% found once. Sequences were derived from PBMCs, sampled around atezolizumab (anti-PD-L1) treatment. These receptors originate from a woman aged 70-85 years with urothelial cancer.

The gene calls are TRBV9 and TRBJ1-3; D gene ambiguous. V lost 0 bases to trimming and J lost 0 bases, with 10 bases between them. This CDR3 contains 16 residues. Germline V gene data show CDR1 as SGDLS and CDR2 as YYNGEE. The CDR3 region has the DNA TGTGCCAGCAGCGTAGGGTATAGTTTCTCTGGAAACACCATATATTTT. Translation: CASSVGYSFSGNTIYF.

V is TRBV2 and J is TRBJ2-7, with D perhaps TRBD1 (6 bases). The CDR3 sequence is 15 residues long. In germline, CDR1 is SNHLY, CDR2 FYNNEI. V lost 6 bases and J lost 0, with 15 bases in between. The CDR3 reads CASSPGVGASYEQYF. CDR3 coding DNA: TGTGCCAGCAGCCCAGGGGTGGGGGCCTCCTACGAGCAGTACTTC.

The chain combines TRBV5-4 with TRBJ1-4; D possibly corresponds to TRBD1 (5 bases). V was shortened by 4 bases and J by 7 bases, with 14 bases between the two germline ends. The CDR3 loop spans 14 amino acids. Germline loops: CDR1 SGHNT, CDR2 YYREEE (reference sequence). As DNA, the CDR3 is TGTGCCAGCAGCCATGCCCGGAGGGGTGAAAAACTGTTTTTT. Translating gives CASSHARRGEKLFF.

The chain combines TRBV5-6 with TRBJ2-7; 9 bases map to TRBD1. Unmatched junction bases numbered 16, after V lost 8 bases and J lost 7 bases. This CDR3 region has 15 residues. Germline loops: CDR1 SGHDT, CDR2 YYEEEE. The CDR3 DNA reads as TGTGCCAGTTCAAAACCGGGACAGGGAAGGTGGGAGCAGTACTTC. Encoded protein: CASSKPGQGRWEQYF.

The rearrangement uses TRBV28 and TRBJ2-5, with a weak D call TRBD2 (6 bases). Between the trimmed V and J ends, which lost 5 bases and 3 bases, there was a span of 13 bases. Germline loops: CDR1 MDHEN, CDR2 SYDVKM. CDR3 size: 14 residues. The CDR3 DNA reads as TGTGCCAGCAGTAGGGTTAGCGGAGAAGAGACCCAGTACTTC. This translates into CASSRVSGEETQYF.